This TCR beta chain was documented in a study of shared clonotypes between healthy human individuals. Turning to the study itself: Per donor, CD8 memory used one plate, CD8 naive used two, CD4 memory used three and CD4 naive used three.

Study-level results: Among a few donors, 4.5% to 5.5% of naive CD4 clonotypes were found in common.

The CDR3 runs to 18 residues. The J segment lost 5 bases and the V segment lost 0 bases, leaving 16 bases of the junction unmatched. Germline V gene lookup returns CDR1 ENHRY and CDR2 SYGVKD. Assay used: immunoSEQ multiplex PCR; TCRdb lists only in-frame clones, some missing. Of about 1.5 million clones in the sample, 95% to 97% are singletons; the top ten hold 1.2%. Comment on this clone: What it recognizes is unknown.

The chain is built from TRBV10-3 and TRBJ2-7; 7 bases align to TRBD2. The sequencing sample was made of naive CD4+ T cells sorted from blood. The subset was: CD45RA+ positively selected. The TCR sequence derives from a man aged 30 to 45 in good health. Written as DNA, the CDR3 is TGTGCCATCAGTGAGTCTGGGGCGGGAGCCACACCGCCAAACGAGCAGTACTTC. Translated, it gives CAISESGAGATPPNEQYF.